Listed below are T cell receptor beta chains from one sample, sequenced in a study of cytomegalovirus exposure and HLA in healthy donors. Assay: immunoSEQ multiplex PCR; the TCRdb copy retains only in-frame clones and omits some. The sample carries about 180,000 clones, over 75% recorded once. Source material: PBMCs. The receptors here all came from a man aged 40-49 years in good health and CMV-seropositive. CDR3s include the opening cysteine and the closing phenylalanine or tryptophan. Each record gives: D gene, J gene, clone size, V gene, CDR3 length, CDR3 DNA, CDR3 protein. D genes are given only for firm matches. Expanded clones are given a class, and other clones once, few, many or no size at all.

>.|TRBJ2-6|.|TRBV4-2|15
TGTGCCAGCAGCCCCGGGGACTCTGGGGCCAACGTCCTGACTTTC
CASSPGDSGANVLTF
>TRBD2|TRBJ2-1|.|TRBV9|15
TGTGCCAGCAGTCCTCTAGCGGGAGGGCCCTATGAGCAGTTCTTC
CASSPLAGGPYEQFF
>TRBD2|TRBJ2-5|.|TRBV5-6|15
TGTGCGAGCTTGGGACTAGCGGGAGCTGCAGAGACCCAGTACTTC
CASLGLAGAAETQYF
>.|TRBJ2-3|.|TRBV20-1|9
TGCAGTACCGGGAATACGCAGTATTTT
CSTGNTQYF
>.|TRBJ2-7|.|TRBV19|13
TGTGCCAGTAGTATGGTACTAGGTTCACAGCAGTACTTC
CASSMVLGSQQYF
>TRBD1|TRBJ1-2|.|TRBV2|12
TGTGCCAGCATCGGACAGGCCTCTGGCTACACCTTC
CASIGQASGYTF
>.|TRBJ1-1|.|TRBV11-2|16
TGTGCCAGCAGCTCAACCCGGACAGCCCTGAACACTGAAGCTTTCTTT
CASSSTRTALNTEAFF
>TRBD1|TRBJ1-5|.|TRBV19|19
TGTGCCAGTATCCAATCATGGGACAGGGGGCTCATAAGCAATCAGCCCCAGCATTTT
CASIQSWDRGLISNQPQHF
>.|TRBJ1-2|.|TRBV19|17
TGTGCCAGTAGGGGTCTGTCGGGGGGCGGTTTTAAGGATGGCTACACCTTC
CASRGLSGGGFKDGYTF
>TRBD1|TRBJ2-7|few|TRBV28|14
TGTGCCAGCAGTGTGGGACAGGGAATCTACGAGCAGTACTTC
CASSVGQGIYEQYF
>TRBD2|TRBJ2-5|.|TRBV28|13
TGTGCCAGCACCTGGGGGGGTGTCGAGACCCAGTACTTC
CASTWGGVETQYF
>TRBD1|TRBJ1-4|.|TRBV15|15
TGTGCCACCAGCAGAGAACAGGGGTCGCATGAAAAACTGTTTTTT
CATSREQGSHEKLFF
>TRBD2|TRBJ2-1|once|TRBV19|17
TGTGCCAGTACCGGGACTAGCGGGAGTATCACCTACAATGAGCAGTTCTTC
CASTGTSGSITYNEQFF